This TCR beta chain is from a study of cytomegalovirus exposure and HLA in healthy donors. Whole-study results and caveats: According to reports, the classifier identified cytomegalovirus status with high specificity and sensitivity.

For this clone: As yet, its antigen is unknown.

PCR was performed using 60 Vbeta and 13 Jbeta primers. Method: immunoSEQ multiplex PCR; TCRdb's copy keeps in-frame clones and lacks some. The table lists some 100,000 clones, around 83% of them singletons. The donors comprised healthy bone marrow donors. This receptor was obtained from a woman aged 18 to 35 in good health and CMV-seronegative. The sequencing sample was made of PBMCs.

The CDR3 is CASSIRVGDEQFF. The CDR3 nucleotides read TGTGCCAGCAGCATCCGGGTCGGGGATGAGCAGTTCTTC. The chain couples TRBV7-2 to TRBJ2-1, with D maybe TRBD2 (5 bases). Germline loops: CDR1 SGHTA, CDR2 FQGNSA. The V gene lost 5 bases and the J gene lost 8 bases, with 13 bases spanning the gap. CDR3 size: 13 residues.